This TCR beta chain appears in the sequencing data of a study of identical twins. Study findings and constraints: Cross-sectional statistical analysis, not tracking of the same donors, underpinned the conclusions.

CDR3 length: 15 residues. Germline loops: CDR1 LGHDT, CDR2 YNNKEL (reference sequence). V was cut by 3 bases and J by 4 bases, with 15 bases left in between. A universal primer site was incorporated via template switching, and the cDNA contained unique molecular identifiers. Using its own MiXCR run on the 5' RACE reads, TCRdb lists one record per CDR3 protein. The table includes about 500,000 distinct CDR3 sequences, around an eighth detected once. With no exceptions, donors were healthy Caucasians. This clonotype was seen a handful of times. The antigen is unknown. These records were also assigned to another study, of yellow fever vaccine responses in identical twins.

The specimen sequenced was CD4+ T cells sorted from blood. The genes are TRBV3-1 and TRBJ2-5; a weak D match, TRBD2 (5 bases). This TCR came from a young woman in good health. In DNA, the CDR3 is TGTGCCAGCAGCCAGAGGACTCCCGGGGTAGAGACCCAGTACTTC. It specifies CASSQRTPGVETQYF.